The T cell receptor beta chain under discussion was sequenced for a study of radiotherapy plus CTLA-4 blockade in lung cancer. On the study more broadly: With approximately 33% of patients having disease control, objective responses were seen in approximately 19%. Study outcomes and limitations: In blood, TCR clones derived from the tumor expanded after radiotherapy plus ipilimumab.

Ipilimumab CTLA-4 blockade and focal radiation were given to patients with chemo-refractory metastatic non-small-cell lung cancer. Trimming took 5 bases from V and 0 from J, leaving 13 bases between them. Germline loops: CDR1 SGHTA, CDR2 FQGNSA. The CDR3 covers 15 residues. Here immunoSEQ multiplex PCR was the method, and the copy in TCRdb shows in-frame clones only, minus some. The table lists approximately 40,000 clones, around 79% of them singletons. Of note for this clone: What it binds is unknown.

The specimen was peripheral blood, collected from a patient treated with radiotherapy plus ipilimumab. This chain joins TRBV7-2 and TRBJ1-2, with D possibly TRBD1 on 5 matching bases. The receptor was isolated from a human donor with non-small cell lung cancer who had stable disease on radiotherapy plus ipilimumab. CDR3 sequence: CASSPQGPTNYGYTF. DNA for the CDR3: TGTGCCAGCAGCCCCCAGGGACCCACTAACTATGGCTACACCTTC.